This T cell receptor beta chain stems from a study of blood T cell repertoires in COVID-19. Original methodology: The authors estimated nucleated cell counts from reference gene primer amplification. Using immunoSEQ multiplex PCR, the repertoire was profiled, and TCRdb retains in-frame clones only, with some absent. V, J and clone size are those of that table, while D and trimming were read from the DNA. The sample contains about 98,000 clones, roughly four fifths of which appear only once. V lost 5 bases, J lost 7 bases, and 9 bases stayed unmatched. The germline CDR1 and CDR2 sequences are SGHDN and FVKESK. CDR3 length: 15 amino acids.

The chain couples TRBV14 to TRBJ1-4; TRBD1 aligns across 8 bases. The TCR originated in a man aged 60-69 years with acute or convalescent COVID-19. The sequencing input was peripheral blood. CDR3 DNA sequence: TGTGCCAGCAGCGAACCAGGGGGCGGTGGTGAAAAACTGTTTTTT. As protein: CASSEPGGGGEKLFF.